The following is a T cell receptor beta chain sequence with its context. Random-hexamer reverse transcription was applied to roughly 0.45 to 1 ug RNA. MiXCR, applied by TCRdb to the immunoSEQ multiplex PCR reads, yields one record per CDR3 protein. The table shows around 130,000 distinct CDR3 sequences, with 80% to 85% occurring only once. The CDR3 extends over 16 amino acids. V dropped 5 bases and J dropped 0 bases, with 13 bases sitting between them. Germline V gene lookup returns CDR1 KGHDR and CDR2 SFDVKD. This sample is drawn from a study of CD8 T cells in Susac syndrome. Sequencing of TCR beta was performed on blood CD8+ and CD4+ T cells.

This sequence joins TRBV24-1 and TRBJ1-5, with D maybe TRBD1 (6 bases). The clonotype originates from a human donor with multiple sclerosis. Sequenced input: CD8+ T cells from PBMCs. The CDR3 loop reads CATSATGPFSNQPQHF. The CDR3 nucleotides read TGTGCCACCAGTGCCACAGGGCCCTTTAGCAATCAGCCCCAGCATTTT.